This passage covers 13 T cell receptor beta chains from one sample sequenced in a study of Ad26.COV2.S vaccination and SARS-CoV-2 variants. TCRdb's copy holds only in-frame clones and misses some; the assay was immunoSEQ multiplex PCR. The table includes roughly 680,000 clones, 89% detected once. The sample's treatment: about 20 received Ad26.COV2.S at low or high dose, single or two shots; roughly five received placebo; per-sample allocation not given. Following the first vaccine or placebo injection, samples were taken on day 63. Sequencing used peripheral blood, obtained in a trial of Ad26.COV2.S vaccine versus placebo. These receptors were collected from a person aged 18-60 years who received the Ad26.COV2.S COVID-19 vaccine or a placebo.

The rearrangement links TRBV27 to TRBJ1-2; D is unclear. This CDR3 comprises 13 residues. The germline V and J ends were trimmed by 6 bases and 14 bases, with 22 bases remaining between them. The germline CDR1 and CDR2 sequences are MNHEY and SMNVEV (reference sequence). The CDR3 reads CASRTNGGFFDTF. CDR3 DNA sequence: TGTGCCAGCAGGACAAACGGCGGGTTTTTTGATACCTTC.

CDR3: CASRKYSGLGEQFF. CDR3 coding DNA: TGTGCCAGCAGGAAGTACTCGGGGCTCGGTGAGCAGTTCTTC. The rearrangement uses TRBV6-5 and TRBJ2-1, with D perhaps being TRBD1 or TRBD2 (5 bases each). Germline CDR1 reads MNHEY; CDR2 reads SVGAGI. V was cut by 6 bases and J by 9 bases, with 18 bases left in between. The CDR3 spans 14 residues.

The chain employs TRBV12-3 or TRBV12-4 and TRBJ1-2; 7 bases are shared with TRBD1. CDR3 length equals 13 residues. V dropped 6 bases and J dropped 6; count of bases not matched to a gene: 7. As DNA, the CDR3 is TGTGCCAGCAGCAGAGGGGGCTCCAATGGCTACACCTTC. Its translation is CASSRGGSNGYTF.

The genes are TRBV5-6 and TRBJ1-1; D not certain. This CDR3 is built from 13 residues. The germline gives CDR1 SGHDT, CDR2 YYEEEE. The ends were cut back, 4 bases at V and 6 bases at J, with 13 bases in the middle. The CDR3 coding sequence is TGTGCCAGCAGCGGAGGTGTTGCTCCTGAAGCTTTCTTT. It encodes CASSGGVAPEAFF. The variable domain in full, completed from reference TRBV5-6 and TRBJ1-1, reads DAGVTQSPTHLIKTRGQQVTLRCSPKSGHDTVSWYQQALGQGPQFIFQYYEEEERQRGNFPDRFSGHQFPNYSSELNVNALLLGDSALYLCASSGGVAPEAFFGQGTRLTVV.

V is TRBV2 and J is TRBJ1-1; D gene uncertain. The CDR3 runs to 14 residues. Trimming left V 6 bases short and J 0 bases short, with 11 bases between. CDR1 is SNHLY and CDR2 is FYNNEI in the germline V gene. The CDR3 sequence: CASSLRTVNTEAFF. The CDR3 region has the DNA TGTGCCAGCAGCCTACGGACCGTGAACACTGAAGCTTTCTTT.

This clone was seen a handful of times. V gene TRBV10-3 combines with J gene TRBJ2-2; maybe TRBD1 (6 bases). CDR1 and CDR2 (germline): ENHRY, SYGVKD. The CDR3 spans 15 residues. V shed 3 bases and J shed 4 bases, with 12 bases lying between them. As DNA, the CDR3 is TGTGCCATCAGTGAAGTGGACAGTCCCACCGGGGAGCTGTTTTTT. Translation: CAISEVDSPTGELFF.

Regarding this clone: The sample contains more than one DNA sequence encoding this CDR3. This chain connects TRBV15 to TRBJ2-7; TRBD1 or TRBD2 may be the D gene (5 bases each). The CDR3 has 15 amino acids. V was cut by 0 bases and J by 0 bases, with 9 bases left in between. The germline V gene encodes CDR1 LNHNV and CDR2 YYDKDF (reference sequence). DNA for the CDR3: TGTGCCACCAGCAGAGAAAAGGGGAGCTCCTACGAGCAGTACTTC. Protein sequence: CATSREKGSSYEQYF.

V gene TRBV6-5 combines with J gene TRBJ2-2; TRBD2 is a possible D gene (7 bases). Germline V gives CDR1 MNHEY, CDR2 SVGAGI. V gave up 5 bases and J gave up 4 bases, with 14 bases separating them. The CDR3 runs to 15 residues. The CDR3 sequence: CASSRGGGPTGELFF. The CDR3 DNA reads TGTGCCAGCAGTAGGGGAGGGGGGCCCACCGGGGAGCTGTTTTTT.

This chain joins TRBV6-2 or TRBV6-3 and TRBJ1-5, with a possible D match to TRBD1 (6 bases). The CDR3 runs to 14 residues. The germline V gene encodes CDR1 MNHEY and CDR2 SVGEGT. V lost 5 bases to trimming and J lost 5 bases, with 13 bases between them. CDR3 nucleotide sequence: TGTGCCAGCAGTAACGACAGGCAGCATCAGCCCCAGCATTTT. Translation: CASSNDRQHQPQHF.

This sequence joins TRBV11-3 and TRBJ2-3; TRBD1 is a possible D gene (5 bases). Trimming took off 4 bases at V and 5 bases at J, with 10 bases between the two ends. CDR3 size: 13 residues. Germline V gene lookup returns CDR1 SGHNT and CDR2 YENEEA. The CDR3 reads CASSSPGKDTQYF. The CDR3 coding sequence is TGTGCCAGCAGCTCTCCAGGGAAAGATACGCAGTATTTT.

The chain employs TRBV5-6 and TRBJ2-5; D unresolved. CDR3 length: 13 residues. Deletions cut 3 bases from V and 0 bases from J, with 6 bases between. Per germline, CDR1 SGHDT and CDR2 YYEEEE. The CDR3 sequence is CASSSTYQETQYF. The CDR3 bases are TGTGCCAGCAGCTCGACATACCAAGAGACCCAGTACTTC. Drawing the rest from reference TRBV5-6 and TRBJ2-5, the complete variable domain is DAGVTQSPTHLIKTRGQQVTLRCSPKSGHDTVSWYQQALGQGPQFIFQYYEEEERQRGNFPDRFSGHQFPNYSSELNVNALLLGDSALYLCASSSTYQETQYFGPGTRLLVL.

The chain has TRBV4-3 and TRBJ2-2; TRBD1 is a possible D gene (7 bases). Germline assignment: CDR1 LGHNA and CDR2 YSLEER. CDR3 length: 17 amino acids. V was shortened by 1 base and J by 7 bases, with 19 bases between the two germline ends. CDR3: CASSQGGGLAGGGELFF. The CDR3 nucleotides read TGCGCCAGCAGCCAAGGAGGGGGGCTAGCAGGGGGCGGGGAGCTGTTTTTT.

The chain has TRBV3-1 (or the pseudogene TRBV3-2) and TRBJ1-1; D is unresolved. The CDR3 spans 15 residues. V lost 0 bases and J 4 bases, leaving 12 bases between the germline ends. Germline V gene lookup returns CDR1 LGHDT and CDR2 YNNKEL (reference sequence). The CDR3 DNA sequence: TGTGCCAGCAGCCAAGATGGGGTGAGGCTCACTGAAGCTTTCTTT. This sequence encodes CASSQDGVRLTEAFF.